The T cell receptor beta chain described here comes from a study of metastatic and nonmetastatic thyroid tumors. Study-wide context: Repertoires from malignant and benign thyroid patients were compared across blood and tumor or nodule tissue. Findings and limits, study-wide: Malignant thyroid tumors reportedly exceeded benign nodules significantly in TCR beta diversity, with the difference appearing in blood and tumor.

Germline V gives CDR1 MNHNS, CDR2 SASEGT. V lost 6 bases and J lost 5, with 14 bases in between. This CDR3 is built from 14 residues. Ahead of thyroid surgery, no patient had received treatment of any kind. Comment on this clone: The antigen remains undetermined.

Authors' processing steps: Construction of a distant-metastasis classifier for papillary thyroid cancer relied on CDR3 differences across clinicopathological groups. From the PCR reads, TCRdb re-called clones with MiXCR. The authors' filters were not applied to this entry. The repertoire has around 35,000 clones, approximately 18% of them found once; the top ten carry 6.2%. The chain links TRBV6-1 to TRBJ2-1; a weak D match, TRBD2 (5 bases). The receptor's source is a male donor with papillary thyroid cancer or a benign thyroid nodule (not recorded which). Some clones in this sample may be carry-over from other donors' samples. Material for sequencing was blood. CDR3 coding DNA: TGTGCCAGCAGCGATGGTACTAGTCACAATGAGCAGTTCTTC. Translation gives CASSDGTSHNEQFF.